The rows below give T cell receptor beta chains drawn from one sample of a study of T cells in narcolepsy. Repertoires were generated with immunoSEQ multiplex PCR, while TCRdb's copy carries only in-frame clones and drops some. The top ten clones hold around 3.7% of a sample with about 27,000 clones, roughly 74% of them seen once. The source material was CD45RA- memory CD4+ T cells from PBMCs. These receptors all come from a human donor with narcolepsy. Both conserved end residues are part of each CDR3. The D gene is left open where the match is weak. Only part of the rows carry a size: once, few, many, or a class if the clone is expanded.

d_call,v_call,clone_size,cdr3_length,j_call,cdr3_aa,cdr3_nt
NA,TRBV6-6,NA,15,TRBJ1-3,CASSYSRGLGNTIYF,TGTGCCAGCAGTTACTCACGGGGACTAGGAAACACCATATATTTT
NA,TRBV7-6,NA,12,TRBJ2-3,CASSAGGRTQYF,TGTGCCAGCAGCGCAGGGGGGCGTACGCAGTATTTT
TRBD1,TRBV27,NA,15,TRBJ1-1,CASSLRQGRETEAFF,TGTGCCAGCAGTCTTAGACAGGGGCGGGAAACTGAAGCTTTCTTT
NA,TRBV11-2,NA,16,TRBJ1-2,CASSLDSGAQLYGYTF,TGTGCCAGCAGCTTAGATTCGGGGGCCCAGCTCTATGGCTACACCTTC
TRBD1,TRBV18,NA,13,TRBJ1-2,CASSPDRDYGYTF,TGTGCCAGCTCACCGGACAGGGATTATGGCTACACCTTC
NA,TRBV11-2,NA,11,TRBJ1-2,CASSLVYGYTF,TGTGCCAGCAGCTTAGTCTATGGCTACACCTTC
NA,TRBV7-2,NA,14,TRBJ1-2,CASSLYPGDDGYTF,TGTGCCAGCAGCTTATATCCCGGGGACGATGGCTACACCTTC
NA,TRBV11-3,NA,15,TRBJ1-2,CASSLDRGQRDGYTF,TGTGCCAGCAGCTTAGATCGGGGGCAAAGGGATGGCTACACCTTC
NA,TRBV6-5,few,15,TRBJ1-2,CASSSVGGYRDGYTF,TGTGCCAGCAGTTCTGTGGGGGGGTATCGGGATGGCTACACCTTC
TRBD2,TRBV14,NA,16,TRBJ2-5,CASSNGLAGNQETQYF,TGTGCCAGCAGCAACGGACTAGCGGGGAACCAAGAGACCCAGTACTTC
TRBD2,TRBV5-1,NA,17,TRBJ2-5,CASSFPGERGQQETQYF,TGCGCCAGCAGCTTCCCGGGGGAGCGGGGGCAGCAAGAGACCCAGTACTTC
TRBD2,TRBV11-1,NA,16,TRBJ2-1,CASSLGSGGAYNEQFF,TGTGCCAGCAGCTTAGGAAGCGGGGGGGCCTACAATGAGCAGTTCTTC
TRBD1,TRBV19,NA,12,TRBJ1-1,CASRDRDTEAFF,TGTGCCAGTAGGGACAGGGACACTGAAGCTTTCTTT
NA,TRBV2,NA,16,TRBJ1-5,CASSGEGSRSNQPQHF,TGTGCCAGCAGTGGAGAGGGATCGAGGAGCAATCAGCCCCAGCATTTT
TRBD1,TRBV19,NA,15,TRBJ2-2,CASSADRASAGELFF,TGTGCCAGTAGTGCGGACAGGGCTTCGGCCGGGGAGCTGTTTTTT
TRBD1,TRBV5-1,few,13,TRBJ1-4,CASSFAGQEKLFF,TGCGCCAGCAGCTTCGCGGGACAGGAAAAACTGTTTTTT
NA,TRBV20-1,NA,10,TRBJ2-5,CSAIRETQYF,TGCAGTGCTATTAGAGAGACCCAGTACTTC
NA,TRBV5-6,NA,15,TRBJ1-1,CASSSGLGAEGEAFF,TGTGCCAGCAGCTCGGGACTCGGAGCCGAAGGGGAAGCTTTCTTT
NA,TRBV5-6,NA,13,TRBJ1-2,CASSLMPGRGYTF,TGTGCCAGCAGCCTAATGCCCGGTCGTGGCTACACCTTC
TRBD1,TRBV7-2,few,15,TRBJ1-2,CASSLDRGLRGGYTF,TGTGCCAGCAGCTTAGATAGGGGGCTTCGAGGGGGCTACACCTTC
NA,TRBV6-5,NA,13,TRBJ2-3,CASTLPGTDTQYF,TGTGCCAGCACCCTTCCCGGCACAGATACGCAGTATTTT
NA,TRBV12-2,NA,15,TRBJ2-6,CARSGGASGANVLTF,TGTGCCCGATCCGGTGGGGCCTCTGGGGCCAACGTCCTGACTTTC
TRBD1,TRBV6-4,NA,16,TRBJ1-1,CASSDSDRGVGTEAFF,TGTGCCAGCAGTGACTCCGACAGGGGGGTAGGAACTGAAGCTTTCTTT
NA,TRBV6-1,NA,16,TRBJ2-3,CASSEARRFSTDTQYF,TGTGCCAGCAGTGAAGCTCGGCGGTTTAGCACAGATACGCAGTATTTT
NA,TRBV6-5,NA,15,TRBJ1-4,CASSAAAATNEKLFF,TGTGCCAGCAGCGCAGCAGCCGCAACTAATGAAAAACTGTTTTTT
NA,TRBV7-2,NA,14,TRBJ2-5,CASSLKGREETQYF,TGTGCCAGCAGCTTAAAAGGGCGGGAAGAGACCCAGTACTTC
NA,TRBV14,NA,14,TRBJ1-1,CASSVRQLNTEAFF,TGTGCCAGCAGCGTAAGACAGTTGAACACTGAAGCTTTCTTT
TRBD2,TRBV10-3,NA,16,TRBJ2-7,CAISVGSSGGTYEQYF,TGTGCCATCAGTGTGGGGTCTAGCGGGGGGACCTACGAGCAGTACTTC
NA,TRBV7-9,NA,16,TRBJ2-5,CASSLGVGGQQETQYF,TGTGCCAGCAGCTTAGGGGTCGGGGGGCAGCAAGAGACCCAGTACTTC
NA,TRBV6-1,NA,14,TRBJ2-7,CASSLSNQPYEQYF,TGTGCCAGCAGCCTAAGCAACCAACCCTACGAGCAGTACTTC
NA,TRBV5-4,NA,16,TRBJ2-1,CASSQRSGASYNEQFF,TGTGCCAGCAGCCAAAGGAGCGGTGCCTCCTACAATGAGCAGTTCTTC
NA,TRBV18,few,14,TRBJ1-1,CASSPLDSGAEAFF,TGTGCCAGCTCACCATTAGACAGTGGCGCTGAAGCTTTCTTT
NA,TRBV19,NA,16,TRBJ1-6,CASSMDQLTYNSPLHF,TGTGCCAGTAGTATGGACCAATTAACTTATAATTCACCCCTCCACTTT
TRBD1,TRBV27,NA,17,TRBJ2-6,CASSQRGQVSGANVLTF,TGTGCCAGCAGTCAGAGGGGACAGGTCTCTGGGGCCAACGTCCTGACTTTC
TRBD2,TRBV11-3,NA,16,TRBJ2-3,CASSPKAGGPTDTQYF,TGTGCCAGCAGCCCCAAAGCGGGGGGGCCAACAGATACGCAGTATTTT
NA,TRBV6-5,NA,15,TRBJ2-1,CASRPRQKSYNEQFF,TGTGCCAGCAGGCCAAGACAGAAGTCCTACAATGAGCAGTTCTTC
NA,TRBV18,few,17,TRBJ1-6,CASSPLQGPTYNSPLHF,TGTGCCAGCTCACCACTTCAGGGGCCTACCTATAATTCACCCCTCCACTTT
NA,TRBV5-1,once,13,TRBJ1-2,CASSLGDNYGYTF,TGCGCCAGCAGCTTGGGAGATAACTATGGCTACACCTTC
TRBD2,TRBV6-5,NA,16,TRBJ2-1,CASSYSTAGGENEQFF,TGTGCCAGCAGTTACTCGACAGCGGGGGGAGAGAATGAGCAGTTCTTC